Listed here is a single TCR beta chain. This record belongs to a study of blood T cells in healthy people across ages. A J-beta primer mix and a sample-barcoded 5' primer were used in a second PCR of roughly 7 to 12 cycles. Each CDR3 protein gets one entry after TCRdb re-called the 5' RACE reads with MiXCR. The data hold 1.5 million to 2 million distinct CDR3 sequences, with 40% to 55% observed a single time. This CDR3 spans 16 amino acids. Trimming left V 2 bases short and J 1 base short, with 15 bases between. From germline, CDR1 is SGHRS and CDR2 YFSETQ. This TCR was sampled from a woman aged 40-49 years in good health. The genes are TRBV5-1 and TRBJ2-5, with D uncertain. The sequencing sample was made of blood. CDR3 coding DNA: TGCGCCAGCAGCTTATCTAGTCCGGGCAGCCAAGAGACCCAGTACTTC. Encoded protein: CASSLSSPGSQETQYF.